The rows below give T cell receptor beta chains drawn from one sample of a study of T cell responses to AZD1222 COVID-19 vaccine. Repertoires were generated with immunoSEQ multiplex PCR, while TCRdb's copy carries only in-frame clones and drops some. The sample carries around 120,000 clones, just over 85% recorded once. Sequencing was performed on peripheral blood, taken 28 days after the second AZD1222 dose. All receptors derive from an adult who received the AZD1222 COVID-19 vaccine. CDR3s include the opening cysteine and the closing phenylalanine or tryptophan. The D gene is left open where the match is weak. Expanded clones are given a class, and other clones once, few, many or no size at all.

v_call: TRBV7-2; d_call: -; j_call: TRBJ2-7; clone_size: -; cdr3_nt: TGTGCCAGCAGGCACAGTCCAGCGGCGAGCTCCTACGAGCAGTACTTC; cdr3_aa: CASRHSPAASSYEQYF
v_call: TRBV4-1; d_call: TRBD1; j_call: TRBJ1-3; clone_size: -; cdr3_nt: TGCGCCAGCAGCCGTGAAATACGGACAGGGCCCTTTGGAAACACCATATATTTT; cdr3_aa: CASSREIRTGPFGNTIYF
v_call: TRBV19; d_call: -; j_call: TRBJ1-1; clone_size: few; cdr3_nt: TGTGCCAGTAGAGCGGGGGCGCTTACTGAAGCTTTCTTT; cdr3_aa: CASRAGALTEAFF
v_call: TRBV6-5; d_call: -; j_call: TRBJ2-3; clone_size: -; cdr3_nt: TGTGCCAGCAGTTTCGAGCGGTACACAGATACGCAGTATTTT; cdr3_aa: CASSFERYTDTQYF
v_call: TRBV4-1; d_call: -; j_call: TRBJ1-5; clone_size: -; cdr3_nt: TGCGCCAGCAGCCAATGGGGGGACGGTCAGCCCCAGCATTTT; cdr3_aa: CASSQWGDGQPQHF
v_call: TRBV4-3; d_call: -; j_call: TRBJ1-1; clone_size: -; cdr3_nt: TGCGCCAGCAGCCAAGAGACCCTCGGACAGTGGGCTGAAGCTTTCTTT; cdr3_aa: CASSQETLGQWAEAFF
v_call: TRBV10-3; d_call: TRBD1; j_call: TRBJ2-5; clone_size: -; cdr3_nt: TGTGCCATCAGTCCGGGACAGGGAGGGCAAGAGACCCAGTACTTC; cdr3_aa: CAISPGQGGQETQYF
v_call: TRBV6-1; d_call: -; j_call: TRBJ1-3; clone_size: -; cdr3_nt: TGTGCCAGCAGCCTGGACAGTGTCTCTGGAAACACCATATATTTT; cdr3_aa: CASSLDSVSGNTIYF
v_call: TRBV6-5; d_call: -; j_call: TRBJ1-6; clone_size: -; cdr3_nt: TGTGCCAGCAGTCCCCTGTTTGGGGAATTACTACCCCTCCACTTT; cdr3_aa: CASSPLFGELLPLHF
v_call: TRBV6-5; d_call: -; j_call: TRBJ1-1; clone_size: -; cdr3_nt: TGTGCCAGCGAAAGCATGAACACTGAAGCTTTCTTT; cdr3_aa: CASESMNTEAFF
v_call: TRBV19; d_call: -; j_call: TRBJ2-1; clone_size: -; cdr3_nt: TGTGCCAGTAGTATGAGTCCTGGCGGGTACAATGAACAGTTCTTC; cdr3_aa: CASSMSPGGYNEQFF
v_call: TRBV6-5; d_call: -; j_call: TRBJ1-4; clone_size: -; cdr3_nt: TGTGCCAGCAGTTACTCAGGGGGGGAAAAACTGTTTTTT; cdr3_aa: CASSYSGGEKLFF
v_call: TRBV28; d_call: -; j_call: TRBJ1-5; clone_size: -; cdr3_nt: TGTGCCAGCAGCCAACCGCCAGGGGCCGATCAGCCCCAGCATTTT; cdr3_aa: CASSQPPGADQPQHF
v_call: TRBV19; d_call: -; j_call: TRBJ1-6; clone_size: -; cdr3_nt: TGTGCCAGTAGCTCCCGTGGGGAGGGGACACCCCTCCACTTT; cdr3_aa: CASSSRGEGTPLHF
v_call: TRBV4-2; d_call: -; j_call: TRBJ1-5; clone_size: -; cdr3_nt: TGTGCCAGCAGCCAAGGAGGCTCACAGGGATCTTTTAATCAGCCCCAGCATTTT; cdr3_aa: CASSQGGSQGSFNQPQHF
v_call: TRBV3-1/TRBV3-2; d_call: -; j_call: TRBJ1-3; clone_size: once; cdr3_nt: TGTGCCAGCAGCCAAGGAGGGGCCGGTTCCGGAAACACCATATATTTT; cdr3_aa: CASSQGGAGSGNTIYF
v_call: TRBV7-2; d_call: -; j_call: TRBJ2-1; clone_size: -; cdr3_nt: TGTGCCAGCAGCTTACGGACAGGGGGAGCGGGAGGGCACAATGAGCAGTTCTTC; cdr3_aa: CASSLRTGGAGGHNEQFF
v_call: TRBV6-2/TRBV6-3; d_call: TRBD1; j_call: TRBJ2-6; clone_size: -; cdr3_nt: TGTGCCAGCAGTCCGCGCCCCAGGGGGCGATCTGGGGCCAACGTCCTGACTTTC; cdr3_aa: CASSPRPRGRSGANVLTF
v_call: TRBV9; d_call: -; j_call: TRBJ2-1; clone_size: -; cdr3_nt: TGTGCCAGCAGCGTAGAGGGTAGCCGCTCCTACAATGAGCAGTTCTTC; cdr3_aa: CASSVEGSRSYNEQFF
v_call: TRBV5-6; d_call: -; j_call: TRBJ1-6; clone_size: -; cdr3_nt: TGTGCCAGCAGCCCCCGGGGATCACCCCTCCACTTT; cdr3_aa: CASSPRGSPLHF
v_call: TRBV5-1; d_call: -; j_call: TRBJ1-3; clone_size: -; cdr3_nt: TGCGCCAGCAGCTTGGCAGGGGCTGCAGGTGGAAACACCATATATTTT; cdr3_aa: CASSLAGAAGGNTIYF
v_call: TRBV6-4; d_call: TRBD1; j_call: TRBJ2-3; clone_size: few; cdr3_nt: TGTGCCAGCAGTGACTCACAGGGGGCCACAGATACGCAGTATTTT; cdr3_aa: CASSDSQGATDTQYF
v_call: TRBV9; d_call: -; j_call: TRBJ1-5; clone_size: -; cdr3_nt: TGTGCCAGCACCTTGACAGGAGATAGCAATCAGCCCCAGCATTTT; cdr3_aa: CASTLTGDSNQPQHF
v_call: TRBV7-2; d_call: -; j_call: TRBJ1-1; clone_size: -; cdr3_nt: TGTGCCAGCGGCCACGGGGGTGCTGAAGCTTTCTTT; cdr3_aa: CASGHGGAEAFF
v_call: TRBV5-1; d_call: -; j_call: TRBJ2-3; clone_size: -; cdr3_nt: TGCGCCAGCAGCTTGAACAGGGAAAATACGCAGTATTTT; cdr3_aa: CASSLNRENTQYF
v_call: TRBV10-3; d_call: TRBD1; j_call: TRBJ2-7; clone_size: -; cdr3_nt: TGTGCCATCAGGGCGACAGGGTCCTACGAGCAGTACTTC; cdr3_aa: CAIRATGSYEQYF
v_call: TRBV5-7; d_call: TRBD1; j_call: TRBJ1-5; clone_size: -; cdr3_nt: TGTGCCAGTCATCAGGGGGGCAATCAGCCCCAGCATTTT; cdr3_aa: CASHQGGNQPQHF
v_call: TRBV7-2; d_call: -; j_call: TRBJ2-5; clone_size: -; cdr3_nt: TGTGCCAGCAGCCGAGAAATTAATACCCAGTACTTC; cdr3_aa: CASSREINTQYF
v_call: TRBV10-2; d_call: TRBD1; j_call: TRBJ1-4; clone_size: -; cdr3_nt: TGCGCCAGCAGTGAGCGACAGGGGAATAGGGAAAAACTGTTTTTT; cdr3_aa: CASSERQGNREKLFF
v_call: TRBV7-9; d_call: TRBD2; j_call: TRBJ2-2; clone_size: -; cdr3_nt: TGTGCCAGCAGCCCAGCGGGGGTCGGGGAGCTGTTTTTT; cdr3_aa: CASSPAGVGELFF
v_call: TRBV6-5; d_call: -; j_call: TRBJ1-1; clone_size: -; cdr3_nt: TGTGCCAGCAGTTACCCCGGGGACACTGAAGCTTTCTTT; cdr3_aa: CASSYPGDTEAFF
v_call: TRBV7-2; d_call: -; j_call: TRBJ2-7; clone_size: -; cdr3_nt: TGTGCCAGCAGCTTTGGTGCGGGTGACTCCTACGAGCAGTACTTC; cdr3_aa: CASSFGAGDSYEQYF
v_call: TRBV7-2; d_call: TRBD2; j_call: TRBJ2-3; clone_size: -; cdr3_nt: TGTGCCAGCAACGCGGGGGGAAGCACAGATACGCAGTATTTT; cdr3_aa: CASNAGGSTDTQYF
v_call: TRBV7-3; d_call: -; j_call: TRBJ2-2; clone_size: -; cdr3_nt: TGTGCCAGCAGCAGGACGGGACAAGGGGACACCGGGGAGCTGTTTTTT; cdr3_aa: CASSRTGQGDTGELFF
v_call: TRBV2; d_call: -; j_call: TRBJ1-1; clone_size: -; cdr3_nt: TGTGCCAGCAGTCAGGGGCTGAACACTGAAGCTTTCTTT; cdr3_aa: CASSQGLNTEAFF
v_call: TRBV30; d_call: -; j_call: TRBJ2-1; clone_size: -; cdr3_nt: TGTGCCTGGAAGGTACAGAAGTCGGACAGATACAATGAGCAGTTCTTC; cdr3_aa: CAWKVQKSDRYNEQFF
v_call: TRBV7-6; d_call: -; j_call: TRBJ2-7; clone_size: -; cdr3_nt: TGTGCCAGCAGCCCGACAAACCGGGGGCGGTACGAGCAGTACTTC; cdr3_aa: CASSPTNRGRYEQYF
v_call: TRBV6-2/TRBV6-3; d_call: -; j_call: TRBJ1-2; clone_size: -; cdr3_nt: TGTGCCAGCAGCCGGAGCGGGGGGGACTATGGCTACACCTTC; cdr3_aa: CASSRSGGDYGYTF
v_call: TRBV5-1; d_call: -; j_call: TRBJ1-1; clone_size: -; cdr3_nt: TGCGCCAGCAGCCCCCGGGGGATCTCGAGGGAGATGAACACTGAAGCTTTCTTT; cdr3_aa: CASSPRGISREMNTEAFF
v_call: TRBV10-3; d_call: TRBD1; j_call: TRBJ1-1; clone_size: -; cdr3_nt: TGTGCCATCAGTGCCGGGACAGCGAACACTGAAGCTTTCTTT; cdr3_aa: CAISAGTANTEAFF